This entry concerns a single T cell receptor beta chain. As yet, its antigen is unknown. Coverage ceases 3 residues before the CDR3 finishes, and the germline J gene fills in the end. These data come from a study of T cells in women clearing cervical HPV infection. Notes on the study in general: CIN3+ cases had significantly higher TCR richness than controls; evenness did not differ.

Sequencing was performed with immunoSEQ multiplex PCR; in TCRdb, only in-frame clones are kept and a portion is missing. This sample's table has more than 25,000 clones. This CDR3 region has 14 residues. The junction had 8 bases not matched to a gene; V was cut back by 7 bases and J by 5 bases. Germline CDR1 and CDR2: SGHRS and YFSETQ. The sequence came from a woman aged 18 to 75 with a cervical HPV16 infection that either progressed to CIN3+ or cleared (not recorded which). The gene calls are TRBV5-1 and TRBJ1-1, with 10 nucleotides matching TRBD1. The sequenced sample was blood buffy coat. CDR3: CASARRQGATEAFF. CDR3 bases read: TGCGCCAGCGCGAGGAGACAGGGGGCTACTGAA.